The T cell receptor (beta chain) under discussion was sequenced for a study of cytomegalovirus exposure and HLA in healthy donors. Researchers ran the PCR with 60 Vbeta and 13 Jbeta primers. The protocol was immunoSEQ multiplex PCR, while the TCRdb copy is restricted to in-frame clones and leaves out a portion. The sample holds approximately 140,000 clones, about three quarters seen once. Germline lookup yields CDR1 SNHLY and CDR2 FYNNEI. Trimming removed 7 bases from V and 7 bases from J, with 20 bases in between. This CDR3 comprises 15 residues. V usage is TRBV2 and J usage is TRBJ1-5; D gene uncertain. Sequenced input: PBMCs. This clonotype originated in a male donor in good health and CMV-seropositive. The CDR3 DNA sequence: TGTGCCAGCAAACCGAGAGTGGCGGATGAGCAGCCCCAGCATTTT. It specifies CASKPRVADEQPQHF.